This TCR beta chain was profiled in a study of T cell changes during pregnancy in multiple sclerosis. V dropped 3 bases and J dropped 4; count of bases not matched to a gene: 5. The CDR3 loop spans 14 amino acids. Assay: immunoSEQ multiplex PCR; the TCRdb copy retains only in-frame clones and omits some. Altogether tens of thousands of clones are present, under 95% being singletons, with the ten largest covering around 1.8%. This chain uses TRBV23-1 with TRBJ1-1; 7 nucleotides align to TRBD1. TRBV23-1 is treated as an ORF (open reading frame) with a function not yet certain. The clonotype was recovered from a female donor in good health, enrolled as a control in a pregnancy study. The sequences come from peripheral blood, collected in the first trimester of pregnancy. The CDR3 region is CASSQRQGLTEAFF. The CDR3 DNA sequence: TGCGCCAGCAGTCAGAGACAGGGCCTCACTGAAGCTTTCTTT.